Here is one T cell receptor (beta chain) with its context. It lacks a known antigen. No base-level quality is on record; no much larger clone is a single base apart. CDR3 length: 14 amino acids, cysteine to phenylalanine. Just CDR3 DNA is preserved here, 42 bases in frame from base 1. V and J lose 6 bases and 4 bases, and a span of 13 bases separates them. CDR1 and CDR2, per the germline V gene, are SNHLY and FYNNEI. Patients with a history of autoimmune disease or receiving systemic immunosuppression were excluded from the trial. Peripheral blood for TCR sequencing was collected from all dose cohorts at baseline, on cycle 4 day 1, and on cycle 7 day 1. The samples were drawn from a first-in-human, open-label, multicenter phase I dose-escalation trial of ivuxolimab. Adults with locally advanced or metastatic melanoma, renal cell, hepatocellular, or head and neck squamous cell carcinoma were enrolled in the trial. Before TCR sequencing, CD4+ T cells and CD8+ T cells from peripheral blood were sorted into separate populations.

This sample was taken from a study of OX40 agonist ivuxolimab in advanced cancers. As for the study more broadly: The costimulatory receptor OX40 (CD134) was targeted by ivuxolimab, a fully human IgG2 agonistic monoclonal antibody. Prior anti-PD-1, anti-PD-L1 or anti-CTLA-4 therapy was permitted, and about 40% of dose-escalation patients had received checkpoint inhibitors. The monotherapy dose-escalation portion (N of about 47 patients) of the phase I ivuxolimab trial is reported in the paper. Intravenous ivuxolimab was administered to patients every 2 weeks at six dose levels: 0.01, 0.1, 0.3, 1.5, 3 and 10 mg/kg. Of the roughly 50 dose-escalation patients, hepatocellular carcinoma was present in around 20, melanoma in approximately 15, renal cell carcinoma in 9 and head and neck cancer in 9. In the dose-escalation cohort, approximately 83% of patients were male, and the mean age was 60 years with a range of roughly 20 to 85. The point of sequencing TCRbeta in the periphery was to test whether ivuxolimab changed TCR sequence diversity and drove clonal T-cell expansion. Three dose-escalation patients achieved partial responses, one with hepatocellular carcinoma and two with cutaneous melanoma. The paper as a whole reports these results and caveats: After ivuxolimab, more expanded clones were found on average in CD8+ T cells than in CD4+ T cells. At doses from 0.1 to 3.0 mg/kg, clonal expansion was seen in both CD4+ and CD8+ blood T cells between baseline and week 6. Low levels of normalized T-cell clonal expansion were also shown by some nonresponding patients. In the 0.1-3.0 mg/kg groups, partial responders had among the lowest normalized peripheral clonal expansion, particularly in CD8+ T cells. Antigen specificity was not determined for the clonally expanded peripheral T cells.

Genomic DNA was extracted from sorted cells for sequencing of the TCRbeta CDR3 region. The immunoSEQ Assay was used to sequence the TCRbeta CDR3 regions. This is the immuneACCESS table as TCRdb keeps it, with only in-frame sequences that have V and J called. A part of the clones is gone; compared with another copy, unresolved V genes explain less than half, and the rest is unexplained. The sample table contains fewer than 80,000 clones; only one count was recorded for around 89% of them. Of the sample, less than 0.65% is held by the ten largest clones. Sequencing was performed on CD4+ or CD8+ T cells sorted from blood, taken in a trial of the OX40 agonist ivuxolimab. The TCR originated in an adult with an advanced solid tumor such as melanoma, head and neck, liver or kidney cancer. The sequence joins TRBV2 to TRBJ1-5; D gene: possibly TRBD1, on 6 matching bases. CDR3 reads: CASSTGRTNQPQHF. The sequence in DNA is TGTGCCAGCAGCACAGGGAGGACGAATCAGCCCCAGCATTTT. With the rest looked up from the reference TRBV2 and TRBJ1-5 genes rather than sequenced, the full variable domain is EPEVTQTPSHQVTQMGQEVILRCVPISNHLYFYWYRQILGQKVEFLVSFYNNEISEKSEIFDDQFSVERPDGSNFTLKIRSTKLEDSAMYFCASSTGRTNQPQHFGDGTRLSIL.